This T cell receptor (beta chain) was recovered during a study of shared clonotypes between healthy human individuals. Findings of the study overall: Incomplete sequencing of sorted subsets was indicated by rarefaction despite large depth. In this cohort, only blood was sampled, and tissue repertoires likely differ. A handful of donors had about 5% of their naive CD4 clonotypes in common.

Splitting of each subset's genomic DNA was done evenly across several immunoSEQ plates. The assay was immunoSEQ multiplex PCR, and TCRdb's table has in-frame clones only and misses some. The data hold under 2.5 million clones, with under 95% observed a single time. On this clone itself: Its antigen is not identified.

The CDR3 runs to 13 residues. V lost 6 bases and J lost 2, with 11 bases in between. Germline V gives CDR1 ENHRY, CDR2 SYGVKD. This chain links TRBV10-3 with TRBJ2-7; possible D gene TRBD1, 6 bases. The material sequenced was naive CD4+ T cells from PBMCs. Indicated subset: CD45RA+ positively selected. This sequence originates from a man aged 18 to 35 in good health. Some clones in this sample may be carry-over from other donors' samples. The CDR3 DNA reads TGTGCCATCAGAGGACAGTTTCCCTACGAGCAGTACTTC. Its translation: CAIRGQFPYEQYF.